Presented here are 23 T cell receptor beta chains from one specimen sequenced in a study of T cells in women clearing cervical HPV infection. TCRdb's table, derived via immunoSEQ multiplex PCR, lists solely in-frame clones and lacks some. This table holds about 36,000 clones. Material: blood buffy coat. The source is a woman aged 18 to 75 with a cervical HPV16 infection that either progressed to CIN3+ or cleared (not recorded which).

Turning to this clone: The read terminates 3 residues before the CDR3 end, so the remaining end is supplied by the germline J gene. The gene calls are TRBV12-3 or TRBV12-4 and TRBJ1-2; 7 bases align to TRBD1. The CDR3 has 13 amino acids. The CDR3 here is CASSSRTGEGYTF. CDR3 DNA, as far as it was read: TGTGCCAGCAGTTCCCGGACAGGAGAGGGC.

In regard to this clone: Sequencing ends 3 residues short of the CDR3 end; the germline J gene provides the rest. The rearrangement uses TRBV30 and TRBJ1-5; tentative D call: TRBD1 (5 bases). CDR3 length: 13 residues. Germline V gene lookup returns CDR1 GTSNPN and CDR2 SVGIG (reference sequence). Trimming pared 7 bases from V and 6 bases from J, leaving 16 bases between. The part of the CDR3 DNA that was read is TGTGCCTACAAACGGGGGGTCGCTCAGCCC. As protein: CAYKRGVAQP. In full, the CDR3 reads CAYKRGVAQPQHF.

Note on this clone: The read comes to an end 3 residues before the CDR3 does, leaving the germline J gene to fill in the end. The rearrangement links TRBV7-9 to TRBJ1-2; D ambiguous. This CDR3 region has 15 residues. Deletions cut 1 base from V and 5 bases from J, with 14 bases between. CDR1 is SEHNR and CDR2 is FQNEAQ in the germline V gene (reference sequence). The CDR3 spells CASSLGWTGKYGYTF. The sequenced part of the CDR3 DNA is TGTGCCAGCAGCTTAGGATGGACGGGGAAATATGGC.

With regard to this clone: Sequencing ends 3 residues short of the CDR3 end; the germline J gene provides the rest. The chain uses TRBV20-1 and TRBJ1-2; no firm D call. Germline V gene sequence: CDR1 DFQATT, CDR2 SNEGSKA (reference sequence). The CDR3 extends over 16 amino acids. Trimming left V 2 bases short and J 4 bases short, with 20 bases between. The CDR3 loop reads CSARRSPAISSYGYTF. The sequenced part of the CDR3 DNA is TGCAGTGCTAGAAGGAGCCCAGCCATTTCTAGCTATGGC.

The CDR3 loop reads CSVLGTTSYEQYF. Incomplete CDR3 DNA: TGCAGCGTGCTGGGGACTACCTCCTACGAG. J is TRBJ2-7 and V is TRBV29-1; 7 bases match TRBD2. The CDR3 end lies 3 residues beyond the end of the read and is filled in from the germline J gene. Trimming cost V 6 bases and J 0 bases; bases outside gene matches: 5. CDR1 is SQVTM and CDR2 is ANQGSEA in the germline V gene. The CDR3 runs to 13 residues.

With regard to this clone: With the read ending 3 residues before the CDR3 end, the germline J gene is used to fill in that end. The chain employs TRBV10-3 and TRBJ2-2; tentative D call: TRBD2 (6 bases). The V end lost 2 bases, the J end lost 6 bases, and 10 bases lay between the germline ends. CDR1 and CDR2 from the germline V gene are ENHRY and SYGVKD. The length of the CDR3 is 14 residues. CDR3 region: CAISEIGEAGELFF. CDR3 DNA, as far as it was read: TGTGCCATCAGTGAGATCGGGGAGGCCGGGGAG.

Here the CDR3 reads CASSRSSVALETQYF. The DNA read from the CDR3 is TGTGCCAGCAGCCGGTCGAGCGTAGCGTTGGAGACC. This chain uses TRBV4-2 with TRBJ2-5; possible D gene TRBD2, 5 bases. The CDR3 end lies 3 residues beyond the end of the read and is filled in from the germline J gene. Trimming took 4 bases from V and 5 from J, leaving 17 bases between them. Germline CDR1 reads LGHNA; CDR2 reads YNFKEQ. This CDR3 comprises 15 residues.

With regard to this clone: The read halts 3 residues ahead of the CDR3 end, with the missing end drawn from the germline J gene. The J gene is TRBJ2-3, the V gene TRBV12-3 or TRBV12-4; TRBD2 matches at 7 bases. CDR3 length equals 15 residues. Trimming at V came to 7 bases and at J to 0 bases, leaving 7 bases not matched to a gene. The CDR3 reads CASTHSGPSTDTQYF. The part of the CDR3 DNA that was read is TGTGCCAGCACTCATAGCGGGCCTAGCACAGATACG.

As concerns this clone: The sequenced fragment ends 3 residues before the CDR3 boundary, so the rest is inferred from the germline J gene. This chain joins TRBV5-1 and TRBJ2-7, with TRBD1 matching over 9 bases. Trimming cost V 4 bases and J 4 bases; bases outside gene matches: 15. Germline lookup yields CDR1 SGHRS and CDR2 YFSETQ. The CDR3 totals 17 residues. The part of the CDR3 DNA that was read is TGCGCCAGCAGCCTTCGGGGGTCCGGGACAGGGAGTTACGAG. The encoded protein is CASSLRGSGTGSYE. The CDR3 as a whole reads CASSLRGSGTGSYEQYF.

As to this clone: The CDR3 end is not reached by the read, which stops 3 residues before it; the germline J gene fills it in. The V and J genes are TRBV9 and TRBJ2-1; 8 bases are a match to TRBD2. V lost 3 bases and J lost 8; bases outside the gene matches: 4. The CDR3 contains 13 residues. From germline, CDR1 is SGDLS and CDR2 YYNGEE. CDR3 DNA, as far as it was read: TGTGCCAGCAGCGCCGGACTAGCAGATGAG. It specifies CASSAGLADE. The entire CDR3 protein reads CASSAGLADEQFF.

CDR3 DNA, as far as it was read: TGTGCCAGTAGCCCCAGCGATAGACTAGTGAATACG. Protein: CASSPSDRLVNT. The complete CDR3 sequence is CASSPSDRLVNTQYF. The rearrangement uses TRBV19 and TRBJ2-3, with D possibly TRBD2 on 6 matching bases. The CDR3 end lies 3 residues beyond the end of the read and is filled in from the germline J gene. This CDR3 has 15 residues. Germline V lookup: CDR1 LNHDA, CDR2 SQIVND (reference sequence). The V end was cut by 6 bases, the J end by 7 bases, with 20 bases between.

On this clone: The CDR3 is cut off 3 residues early in the read; its end comes from the germline J gene. The rearrangement joins TRBV6-1 to TRBJ1-1, with 7 bases identical to TRBD1. The CDR3 runs 13 residues. V shed 3 bases, J shed 7 bases, and the junction held 5 bases outside the gene matches. CDR1 MNHNS and CDR2 SASEGT come from the germline V gene. CDR3 loop: CASSDRGRGEAFF. The DNA read from the CDR3 is TGTGCCAGCAGTGACAGGGGGAGGGGTGAA.

With respect to this clone: The sequence runs out 3 residues before the end of the CDR3; the remainder is reconstructed from the germline J gene. The rearrangement uses TRBV28 and TRBJ1-4; a weak D match, TRBD1 (6 bases). Germline CDR1 is MDHEN and CDR2 is SYDVKM. V was clipped by 5 bases and J by 5 bases, with 21 bases between them. The CDR3 totals 17 residues. CDR3 DNA, as far as it was read: TGTGCCAGCAGTGCCTGGGGGCCGCAAGGGGAAAATGAAAAA. Its translation: CASSAWGPQGENEK. The entire CDR3 reads CASSAWGPQGENEKLFF.

The CDR3 region is CASSSPGLLTDTQYF. The part of the CDR3 DNA that was read is TGTGCCAGCAGTTCTCCGGGACTACTCACAGATACG. The chain is built from TRBV27 and TRBJ2-3; 7 bases line up with TRBD2. The missing CDR3 end, 3 residues past where the read stops, is filled in from the germline J gene. The ends lost 4 bases at V and 2 bases at J; junction bases unmatched: 6. The CDR3 is made up of 15 amino acids. Germline V gene sequence: CDR1 MNHEY, CDR2 SMNVEV (reference sequence).

Turning to this clone: The read gets to within 3 residues of the CDR3 end, and the germline J gene fills in the rest. The gene calls are TRBV6-1 and TRBJ1-2; D perhaps matches TRBD1 (6 bases). CDR1 is MNHNS and CDR2 is SASEGT in the germline V gene. The CDR3 spans 15 residues. Trimming removed 0 bases at V and 3 bases at J, with 11 bases between. The CDR3: CASSEAPGAHYGYTF. The covered CDR3 bases are TGTGCCAGCAGTGAAGCGCCAGGGGCGCACTATGGC.

Points on this clone: The read finishes 3 residues shy of the CDR3 end, and the germline J gene is used to complete it. The rearrangement joins TRBV6-1 to TRBJ2-6, with D perhaps matching TRBD2 (6 bases). The CDR3 is made up of 14 amino acids. The germline gives CDR1 MNHNS, CDR2 SASEGT. V lost 3 bases, J lost 5 bases, and 8 bases lay in between. CDR3 loop: CASSEEGWANVLTF. The part of the CDR3 DNA that was read is TGTGCCAGCAGTGAGGAGGGCTGGGCCAACGTC.

As regards this clone: The CDR3 end lies 3 residues beyond the end of the read and is filled in from the germline J gene. This sequence joins TRBV12-3 or TRBV12-4 and TRBJ2-5, with 10 nucleotides matching TRBD1. The CDR3 covers 15 residues. V lost 6 bases, J lost 3 bases, and 7 bases stayed unmatched. CDR3 sequence reads: CASRRRGTGEETQYF. The covered CDR3 bases are TGTGCCAGCAGGCGGCGCGGGACAGGGGAAGAGACC.

As to this clone: The read stops 3 residues short of the end of the CDR3; the missing end is completed from the germline J gene. The rearrangement uses TRBV19 and TRBJ1-2, with 9 bases matching TRBD1. V shed 3 bases, J shed 6 bases, and the junction held 8 bases outside the gene matches. Germline V gives CDR1 LNHDA, CDR2 SQIVND (reference sequence). This CDR3 has 15 residues. The chain's CDR3 is CASSISIGTGNGYTF. The CDR3 bases that were read are TGTGCCAGTAGTATTAGTATCGGGACAGGGAATGGC.

Concerning this clone: The read is 3 residues too short to cover the CDR3 end, so that end is filled in from the germline J gene. This rearrangement joins TRBV19 to TRBJ1-5, with TRBD1 as a possible D gene (5 bases). V was trimmed by 1 base and J by 1 base, leaving 8 bases between them. CDR1 is LNHDA, CDR2 SQIVND, per germline (reference sequence). The CDR3 runs 15 residues. CDR3 bases read: TGTGCCAGTAGTATAGTGGAGGGGAGCAATCAGCCC. Amino acid sequence: CASSIVEGSNQP. The entire CDR3 is CASSIVEGSNQPQHF.

Comments on this clone: Sequencing ends 3 residues short of the CDR3 end; the germline J gene provides the rest. The chain links TRBV5-1 to TRBJ1-5; no clear D gene. Trimming shortened V by 0 bases and J by 4 bases, and 5 bases separated the two germline ends. Germline assignment: CDR1 SGHRS and CDR2 YFSETQ. This CDR3 contains 13 residues. CDR3 DNA, as far as it was read: TGCGCCAGCAGCTTGGCCCGGAATCAGCCC. This translates into CASSLARNQP. The entire CDR3 sequence reads CASSLARNQPQHF. The variable domain in full, with the rest retrieved from reference TRBV5-1 and TRBJ1-5, is KAGVTQTPRYLIKTRGQQVTLSCSPISGHRSVSWYQQTPGQGLQFLFEYFSETQRNKGNFPGRFSGRQFSNSRSEMNVSTLELGDSALYLCASSLARNQPQHFGDGTRLSIL.

In the case of this clone: The read finishes 3 residues shy of the CDR3 end, and the germline J gene is used to complete it. The chain uses TRBV19 and TRBJ1-5; tentative D call: TRBD1 (5 bases). Per the germline V gene, CDR1 is LNHDA and CDR2 is SQIVND (reference sequence). The CDR3 is 16 amino acids. The chain's CDR3 is CASSISYAGQGSPQHF. CDR3 DNA, as far as it was read: TGTGCCAGTAGTATTTCCTACGCCGGGCAGGGATCCCCC. Looking up the rest from reference TRBV19 and TRBJ1-5 gives the full variable domain: DGGITQSPKYLFRKEGQNVTLSCEQNLNHDAMYWYRQDPGQGLRLIYYSQIVNDFQKGDIAEGYSVSREKKESFPLTVTSAQKNPTAFYLCASSISYAGQGSPQHFGDGTRLSIL.

In regard to this clone: The read finishes 3 residues shy of the CDR3 end, and the germline J gene is used to complete it. The gene calls are TRBV7-8 and TRBJ2-3; D gene ambiguous. The germline CDR1 and CDR2 sequences are SGHVS and FQNEAQ. V lost 6 bases and J lost 2, with 15 bases in between. The CDR3 runs 15 residues. The sequenced part of the CDR3 DNA is TGTGCCAGCAGGACGGCACTAACTACCACAGATACG. It translates to CASRTALTTTDT. The full CDR3 sequence reads CASRTALTTTDTQYF. The full variable domain, rest sourced from reference TRBV7-8 and TRBJ2-3, is GAGVSQSPRYKVAKRGQDVALRCDPISGHVSLFWYQQALGQGPEFLTYFQNEAQLDKSGLPSDRFFAERPEGSVSTLKIQRTQQEDSAVYLCASRTALTTTDTQYFGPGTRLTVL.

Concerning this clone: Coverage ceases 3 residues before the CDR3 finishes, and the germline J gene fills in the end. V gene TRBV7-9 combines with J gene TRBJ1-6, with D unresolved. The V and J ends lost 1 base and 10 bases respectively, with 14 bases between them. The CDR3 is made up of 15 amino acids. The germline gives CDR1 SEHNR, CDR2 FQNEAQ (reference sequence). CDR3 DNA, as far as it was read: TGTGCCAGCAGCTTAGGGTGGCAGGAGGTGTCACCC. Residues: CASSLGWQEVSP. The whole CDR3 protein reads CASSLGWQEVSPLHF.